The source of this TCR beta chain is a study of breast tumors, draining lymph nodes, adjacent tissues (dated by TCRdb to 2016 to 2017). For the wider study: The study compared TCR beta repertoires across tumor, adjacent nontumor tissue and axillary lymph nodes from breast cancer patients. The study was designed to assess the relationships and possible T-cell exchange between tumor, surrounding tissue and draining lymph node repertoires in human breast cancer. On the study overall, not on this receptor specifically: The conclusion that tumor T cells originate in lymph nodes was presented as consistent with a hypothesis rather than as directly demonstrated. A scenario in which most tumor T cells derive from the lymph node and then expand within tumor tissue was judged to be consistent with the data. Tumor and nontumor tissue repertoires were significantly more similar in luminal-like than in basal-like breast cancer. T-cell repertoire diversity in tumors was found to be lower than in lymph nodes but higher than in nontumor tissue, and preferential V and J gene usage was observed.

Data came from an Illumina HiSeq 2000. TCR beta chain libraries were generated by multiplex PCR amplification. High-throughput sequencing was used to analyze the amplified TCR beta chain products. TCRdb applied fastp at Q25 and MiXCR to the public reads, then kept only in-frame beta chains. Duplicate CDR3 protein sequences are folded into a single record with the most common DNA and genes. This sample lists some 9,200 distinct CDR3 sequences; around 42% were detected once. Around 13% of the sample is taken by the ten largest. CDR1 and CDR2 are read off the germline V gene as SQVTM and ANQGSEA. The cysteine opens and the phenylalanine closes a CDR3 of 11 amino acids. Only CDR3 DNA is held: 33 bases, read in frame from base 1. V is pared back by 4 bases and J by 8 bases, with 8 bases lying between the germline termini. Adjacent samples consisted of nontumor breast tissue surrounding the tumor. This clonotype has a count of ten or more. This clone's antigen is unknown. Base qualities are not provided; no much larger clone lies one nucleotide away.

This clonotype was obtained from a female donor with breast cancer. Some clones in this sample may be carry-over from other donors' samples. The chain joins TRBV29-1 to TRBJ2-2, with no confident D gene call. Sequencing used tumor-adjacent breast tissue. The CDR3 amino acid sequence is: CSVGQRGELFF. The bases read TGCAGCGTTGGACAACGTGGGGAGCTGTTTTTT.